This T cell receptor (beta chain) was sequenced in a study of T cell responses to AZD1222 COVID-19 vaccine. Study overall: Combined were second doses at about 4 or about 12 weeks.

A remark on this clone: Its antigen is unknown.

Clones were sequenced by immunoSEQ multiplex PCR, and TCRdb holds only the in-frame ones, with some missing. The profile shows 65,000 to 95,000 clones, over 75% of them singletons. Findings and caveats of the study: Donor demographics were predominantly white British with a female majority; clonal diversity may be underestimated. Baseline testing showed seropositivity in only a handful of AZD1222 recipients. Across spike, vaccine-associated CD4 TCRs were found, dominant at 160-218 and 743-854.

CDR3 length: 14 amino acids. V lost 1 base to trimming and J lost 5 bases, with 14 bases between them. Germline V gives CDR1 GTSNPN, CDR2 SVGIG (reference sequence). The sequence was obtained from an adult in good health. V is TRBV30 and J is TRBJ1-2, with D perhaps matching TRBD1 (6 bases). The starting material was peripheral blood, obtained on day 0 of AZD1222 vaccination. CDR3 sequence reads: CAWSARGAGYGYTF. The CDR3 nucleotides are TGTGCCTGGAGTGCACGGGGGGCGGGTTATGGCTACACCTTC.